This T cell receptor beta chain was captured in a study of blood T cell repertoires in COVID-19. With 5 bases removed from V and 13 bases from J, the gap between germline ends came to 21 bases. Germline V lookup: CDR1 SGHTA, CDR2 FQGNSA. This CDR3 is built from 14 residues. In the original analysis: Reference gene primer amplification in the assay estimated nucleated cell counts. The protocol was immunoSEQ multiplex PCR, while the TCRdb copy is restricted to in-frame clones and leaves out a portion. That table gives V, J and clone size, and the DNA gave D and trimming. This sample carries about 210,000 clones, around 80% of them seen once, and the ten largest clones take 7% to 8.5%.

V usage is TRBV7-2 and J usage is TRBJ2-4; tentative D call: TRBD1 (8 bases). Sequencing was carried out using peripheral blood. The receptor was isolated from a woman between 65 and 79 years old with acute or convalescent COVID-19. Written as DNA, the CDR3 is TGTGCCAGCAGCGCGAGCGGGACAGGTGTTACCCAGTACTTC. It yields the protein CASSASGTGVTQYF. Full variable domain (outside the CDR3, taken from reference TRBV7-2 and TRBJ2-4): GAGVSQSPSNKVTEKGKDVELRCDPISGHTALYWYRQSLGQGLEFLIYFQGNSAPDKSGLPSDRFSAERTGGSVSTLTIQRTQQEDSAVYLCASSASGTGVTQYFGAGTRLSVL.